Sequencing of this T cell receptor (beta chain) was carried out in a study of CD8 T cells in ankylosing spondylitis. The study, taken as a whole, reports: Several of the motif variants were reported before in synovial fluid and blood from reactive arthritis. One TCR beta motif, made up of roughly eight highly homologous variants, appeared characteristic of ankylosing spondylitis blood. As for the disease-linked clones, they showed a CD8+ phenotype and occurred at relatively low frequencies in peripheral blood.

This CDR3 comprises 14 residues. V was trimmed by 2 bases and J by 2 bases, leaving 6 bases between them. Germline CDR1 MRHNA, CDR2 SNTAGT. There are many counts of this clonotype. The antigen remains undetermined. TCRdb analysed the 5' RACE reads with MiXCR anew, one entry per CDR3 protein. Among about 100,000 distinct CDR3 sequences listed, 8.8% were seen once. This receptor was obtained from a male donor with ankylosing spondylitis or in good health (not recorded which). V is TRBV6-4 and J is TRBJ2-2; D perhaps matches TRBD1 (5 bases). Sequencing used blood, either unsorted or a sorted T cell fraction (not recorded which). The CDR3 DNA follows: TGTGCCAGCAGTGACAGGGGCAACACCGGGGAGCTGTTTTTT. It is translated as CASSDRGNTGELFF.